This entry is about one T cell receptor (beta chain). The table came from immunoSEQ multiplex PCR; TCRdb's copy has only in-frame clones and leaves some out. Here the sample spans roughly 190,000 clones, more than 75% being singletons. The sample is drawn from a study of T cell responses to AZD1222 COVID-19 vaccine. The sample was peripheral blood, taken on day 0 of AZD1222 vaccination. The sequence derives from an adult in good health.

In DNA, the CDR3 is TGTGCCAGCAGGCCCGCAGGGGGCAACTATGGCTACACCTTC. It codes for CASRPAGGNYGYTF. The chain links TRBV5-6 to TRBJ1-2, with TRBD1 matching over 8 bases. Germline-derived CDR1 and CDR2 are SGHDT and YYEEEE. CDR3 length: 14 residues. V was clipped by 5 bases and J by 2 bases; unmatched bases: 5. Combining the CDR3 with reference TRBV5-6 and TRBJ1-2 gives the whole variable domain DAGVTQSPTHLIKTRGQQVTLRCSPKSGHDTVSWYQQALGQGPQFIFQYYEEEERQRGNFPDRFSGHQFPNYSSELNVNALLLGDSALYLCASRPAGGNYGYTFGSGTRLTVV.